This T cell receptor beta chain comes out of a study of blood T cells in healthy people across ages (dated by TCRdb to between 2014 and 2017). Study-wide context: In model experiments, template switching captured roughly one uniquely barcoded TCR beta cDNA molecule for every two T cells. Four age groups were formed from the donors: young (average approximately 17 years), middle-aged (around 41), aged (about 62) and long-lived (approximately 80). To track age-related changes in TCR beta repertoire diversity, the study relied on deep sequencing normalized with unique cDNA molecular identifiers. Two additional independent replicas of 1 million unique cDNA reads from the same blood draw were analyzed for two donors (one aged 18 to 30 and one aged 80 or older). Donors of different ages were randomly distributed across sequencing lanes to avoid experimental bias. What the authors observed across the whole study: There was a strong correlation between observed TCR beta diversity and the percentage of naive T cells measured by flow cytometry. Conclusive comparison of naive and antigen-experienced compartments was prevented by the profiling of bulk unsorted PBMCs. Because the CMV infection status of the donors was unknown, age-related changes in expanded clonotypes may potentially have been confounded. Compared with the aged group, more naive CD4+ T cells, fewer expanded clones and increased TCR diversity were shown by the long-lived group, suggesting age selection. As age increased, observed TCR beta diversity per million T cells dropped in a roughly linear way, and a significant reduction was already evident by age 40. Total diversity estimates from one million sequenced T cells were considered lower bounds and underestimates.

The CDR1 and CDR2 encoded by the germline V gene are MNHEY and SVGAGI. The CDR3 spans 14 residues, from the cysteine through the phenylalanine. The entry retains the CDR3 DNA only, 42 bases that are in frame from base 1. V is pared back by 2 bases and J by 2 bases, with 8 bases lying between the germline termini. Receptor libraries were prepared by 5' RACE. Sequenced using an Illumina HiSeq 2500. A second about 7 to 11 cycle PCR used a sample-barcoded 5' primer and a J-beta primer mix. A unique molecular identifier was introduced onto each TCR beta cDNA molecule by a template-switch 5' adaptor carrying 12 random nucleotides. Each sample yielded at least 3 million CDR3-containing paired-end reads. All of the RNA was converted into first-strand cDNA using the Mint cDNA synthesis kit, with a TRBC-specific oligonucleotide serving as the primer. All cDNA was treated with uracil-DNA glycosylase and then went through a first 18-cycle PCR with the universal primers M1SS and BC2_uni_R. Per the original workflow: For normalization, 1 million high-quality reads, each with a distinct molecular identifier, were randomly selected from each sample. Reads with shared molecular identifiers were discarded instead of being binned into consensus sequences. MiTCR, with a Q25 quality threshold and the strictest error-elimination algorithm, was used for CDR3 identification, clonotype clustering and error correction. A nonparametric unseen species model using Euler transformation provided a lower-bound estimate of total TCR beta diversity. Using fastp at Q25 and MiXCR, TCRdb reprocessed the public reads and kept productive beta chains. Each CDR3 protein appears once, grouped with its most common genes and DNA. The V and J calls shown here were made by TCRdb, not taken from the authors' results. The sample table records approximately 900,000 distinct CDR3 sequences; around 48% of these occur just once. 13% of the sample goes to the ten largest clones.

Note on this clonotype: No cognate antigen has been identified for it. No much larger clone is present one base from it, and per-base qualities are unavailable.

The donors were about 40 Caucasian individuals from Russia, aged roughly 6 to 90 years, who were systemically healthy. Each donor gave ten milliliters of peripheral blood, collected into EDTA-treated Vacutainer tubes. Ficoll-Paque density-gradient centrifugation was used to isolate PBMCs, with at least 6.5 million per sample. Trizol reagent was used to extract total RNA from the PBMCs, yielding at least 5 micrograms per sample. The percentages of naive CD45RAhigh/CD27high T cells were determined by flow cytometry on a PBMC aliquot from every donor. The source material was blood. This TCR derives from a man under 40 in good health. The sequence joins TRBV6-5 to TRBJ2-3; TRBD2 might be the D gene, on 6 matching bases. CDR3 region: CASSYRGNTDTQYF. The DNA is TGTGCCAGCAGTTACCGGGGGAACACAGATACGCAGTATTTT.